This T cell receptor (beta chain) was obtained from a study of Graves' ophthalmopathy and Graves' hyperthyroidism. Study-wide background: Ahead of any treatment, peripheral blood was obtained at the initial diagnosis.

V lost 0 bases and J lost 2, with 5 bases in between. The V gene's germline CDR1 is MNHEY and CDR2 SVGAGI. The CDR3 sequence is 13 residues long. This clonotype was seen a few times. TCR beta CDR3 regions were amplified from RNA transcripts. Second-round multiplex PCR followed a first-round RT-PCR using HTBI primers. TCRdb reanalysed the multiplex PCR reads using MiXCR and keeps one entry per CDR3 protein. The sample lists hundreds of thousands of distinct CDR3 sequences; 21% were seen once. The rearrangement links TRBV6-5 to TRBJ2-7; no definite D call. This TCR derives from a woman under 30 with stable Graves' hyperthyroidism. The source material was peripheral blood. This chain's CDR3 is CASSYSRTYEQYF. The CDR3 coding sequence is TGTGCCAGCAGTTACTCCCGGACCTACGAGCAGTACTTC.